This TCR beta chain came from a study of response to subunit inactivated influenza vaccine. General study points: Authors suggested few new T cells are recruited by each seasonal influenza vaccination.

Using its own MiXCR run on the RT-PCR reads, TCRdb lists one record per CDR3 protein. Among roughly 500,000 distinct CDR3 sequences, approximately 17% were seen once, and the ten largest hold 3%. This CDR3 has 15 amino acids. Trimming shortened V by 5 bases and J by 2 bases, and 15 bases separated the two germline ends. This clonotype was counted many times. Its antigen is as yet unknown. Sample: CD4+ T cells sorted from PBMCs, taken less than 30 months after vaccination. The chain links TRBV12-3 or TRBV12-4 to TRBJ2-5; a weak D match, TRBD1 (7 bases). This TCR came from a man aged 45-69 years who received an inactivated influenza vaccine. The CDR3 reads CASSLLTGRQETQYF. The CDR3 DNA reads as TGTGCCAGCAGTCTCTTGACAGGGAGGCAAGAGACCCAGTACTTC.